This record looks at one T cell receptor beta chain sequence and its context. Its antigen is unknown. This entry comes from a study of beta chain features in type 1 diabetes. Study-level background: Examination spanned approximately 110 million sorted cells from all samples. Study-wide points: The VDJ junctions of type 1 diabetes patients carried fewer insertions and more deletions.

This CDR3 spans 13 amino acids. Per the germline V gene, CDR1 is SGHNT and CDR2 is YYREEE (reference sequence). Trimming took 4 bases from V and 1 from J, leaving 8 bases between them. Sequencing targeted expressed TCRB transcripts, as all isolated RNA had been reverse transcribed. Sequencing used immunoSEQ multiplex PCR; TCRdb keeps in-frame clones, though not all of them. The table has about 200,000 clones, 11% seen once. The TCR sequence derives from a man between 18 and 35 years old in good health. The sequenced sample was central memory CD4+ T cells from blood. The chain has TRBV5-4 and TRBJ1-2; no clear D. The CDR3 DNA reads TGTGCCAGCAGCCCGGAGGATAACTATGGCTACACCTTC. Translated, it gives CASSPEDNYGYTF.